This passage covers 5 T cell receptor beta chains from one sample sequenced in a study of Ad26.COV2.S vaccination and SARS-CoV-2 variants. TCRdb's table, derived via immunoSEQ multiplex PCR, lists solely in-frame clones and lacks some. The sample holds 380,000 or so clones, 75% to 90% seen once. The sample's treatment: around 19 received Ad26.COV2.S at low or high dose, single or two shots; a few received placebo; per-sample allocation not given. Repertoires come from day 63 after the first vaccine or placebo injection. The sample in question was peripheral blood, obtained in a trial of Ad26.COV2.S vaccine versus placebo. These receptor sequences come from a person aged 18-65 years who received the Ad26.COV2.S COVID-19 vaccine or a placebo.

This sequence joins TRBV28 and TRBJ1-2; TRBD1 might be the D (5 bases). The germline V gene encodes CDR1 MDHEN and CDR2 SYDVKM. V was cut by 3 bases and J by 8 bases, with 16 bases left in between. The CDR3 consists of 14 residues. CDR3 nucleotides: TGTGCCAGCAGTTTCCCCAGGGAATTAGGGGGCTACACCTTC. Protein product: CASSFPRELGGYTF.

The chain uses TRBV18 and TRBJ1-2; possibly TRBD1 for D (5 bases). Germline V gives CDR1 KGHSH, CDR2 LQKENI. Trimming took off 2 bases at V and 0 bases at J, with 7 bases between the two ends. The CDR3 consists of 14 residues. CDR3 DNA sequence: TGTGCCAGCTCACCAGACAGACCTAACTATGGCTACACCTTC. This gives the protein CASSPDRPNYGYTF.

The chain has TRBV27 and TRBJ2-5; no clear D gene. The V gene lost 2 bases and the J gene lost 5 bases, with 21 bases spanning the gap. CDR3 length: 17 residues. Germline CDR1 and CDR2: MNHEY and SMNVEV (reference sequence). The CDR3 region has the DNA TGTGCCAGCAGTTTAGCCCCCCCCGGGTCTATGGGGGAGACCCAGTACTTC. Translated, it gives CASSLAPPGSMGETQYF.

The rearrangement joins TRBV3-1 (or the pseudogene TRBV3-2) to TRBJ1-6, with 9 bases aligning to TRBD1. The CDR3 sequence is 16 residues long. The junction had 4 bases not matched to a gene; V was cut back by 4 bases and J by 3 bases. CDR1 is LGHDT, CDR2 YNNKEL, per germline (reference sequence). DNA of the CDR3: TGTGCCAGCAGCCCCTTGACAGGGGGCTATAATTCACCCCTCCACTTT. It codes for CASSPLTGGYNSPLHF.

The chain employs TRBV28 and TRBJ1-5, with 7 bases lining up with TRBD1. CDR3 length: 15 amino acids. Germline V gene lookup returns CDR1 MDHEN and CDR2 SYDVKM. With 7 bases clipped from V and 3 bases from J, the junction kept 9 bases outside the gene matches. The CDR3 DNA reads as TGTGCCAGCAAATTAACAGGGGCCAACAATCAGCCCCAGCATTTT. Protein sequence: CASKLTGANNQPQHF.